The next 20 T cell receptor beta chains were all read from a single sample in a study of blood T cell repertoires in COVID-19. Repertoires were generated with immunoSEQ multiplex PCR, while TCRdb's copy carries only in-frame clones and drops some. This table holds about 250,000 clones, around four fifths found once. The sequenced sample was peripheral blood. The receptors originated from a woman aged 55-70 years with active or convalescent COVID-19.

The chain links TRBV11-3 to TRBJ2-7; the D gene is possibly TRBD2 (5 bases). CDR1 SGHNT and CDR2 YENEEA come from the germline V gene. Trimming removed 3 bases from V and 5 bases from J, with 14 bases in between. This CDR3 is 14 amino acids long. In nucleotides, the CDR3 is TGTGCCAGCAGCTTCCGGGGAATCGCTAACGAGCAGTACTTC. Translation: CASSFRGIANEQYF. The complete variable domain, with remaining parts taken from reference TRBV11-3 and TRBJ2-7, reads EAGVVQSPRYKIIEKKQPVAFWCNPISGHNTLYWYLQNLGQGPELLIRYENEEAVDDSQLPKDRFSAERLKGVDSTLKIQPAELGDSAVYLCASSFRGIANEQYFGPGTRLTVT.

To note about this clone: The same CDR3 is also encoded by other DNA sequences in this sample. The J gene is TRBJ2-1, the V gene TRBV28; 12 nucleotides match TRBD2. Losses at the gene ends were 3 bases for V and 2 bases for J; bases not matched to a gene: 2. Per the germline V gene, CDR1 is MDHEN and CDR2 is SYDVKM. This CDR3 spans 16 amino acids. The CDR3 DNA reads TGTGCCAGCAGTTTGACTAGCGGGGGACCCTACAATGAGCAGTTCTTC. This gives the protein CASSLTSGGPYNEQFF.

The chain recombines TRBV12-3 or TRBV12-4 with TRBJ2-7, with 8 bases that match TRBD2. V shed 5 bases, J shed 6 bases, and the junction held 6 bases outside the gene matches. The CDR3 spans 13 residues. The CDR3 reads CASSPGLGGEQYF. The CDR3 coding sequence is TGTGCCAGCAGTCCGGGACTAGGGGGCGAGCAGTACTTC.

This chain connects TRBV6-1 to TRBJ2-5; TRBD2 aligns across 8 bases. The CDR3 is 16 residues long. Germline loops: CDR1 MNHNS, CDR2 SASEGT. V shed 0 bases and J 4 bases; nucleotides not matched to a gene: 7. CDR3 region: CASSEASGSISETQYF. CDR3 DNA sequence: TGTGCCAGCAGTGAAGCAAGCGGGAGCATTTCAGAGACCCAGTACTTC.

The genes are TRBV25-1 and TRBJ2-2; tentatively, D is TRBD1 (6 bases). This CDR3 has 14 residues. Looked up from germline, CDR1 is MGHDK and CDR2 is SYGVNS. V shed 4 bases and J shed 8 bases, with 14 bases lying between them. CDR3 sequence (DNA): TGTGCCAGCAGTGTACAGACAGGCGCGGGGGAGCTGTTTTTT. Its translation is CASSVQTGAGELFF. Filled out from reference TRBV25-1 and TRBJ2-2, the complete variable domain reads EADIYQTPRYLVIGTGKKITLECSQTMGHDKMYWYQQDPGMELHLIHYSYGVNSTEKGDLSSESTVSRIRTEHFPLTLESARPSHTSQYLCASSVQTGAGELFFGEGSRLTVL.

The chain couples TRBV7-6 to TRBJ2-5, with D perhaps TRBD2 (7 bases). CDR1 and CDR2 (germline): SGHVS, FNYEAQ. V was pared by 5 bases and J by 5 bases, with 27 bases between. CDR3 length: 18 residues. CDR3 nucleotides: TGTGCCAGCAGCCCACTTTGGGCGGGAGTAGGGGGTTCGGAGACCCAGTACTTC. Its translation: CASSPLWAGVGGSETQYF.

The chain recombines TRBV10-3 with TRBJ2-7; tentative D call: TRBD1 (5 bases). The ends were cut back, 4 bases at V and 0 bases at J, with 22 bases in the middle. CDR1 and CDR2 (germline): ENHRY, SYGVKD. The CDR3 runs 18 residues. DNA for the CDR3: TGTGCCATCAGTGGAACAGTGGGGCAGGCTGAAAGCTCCTACGAGCAGTACTTC. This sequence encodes CAISGTVGQAESSYEQYF.

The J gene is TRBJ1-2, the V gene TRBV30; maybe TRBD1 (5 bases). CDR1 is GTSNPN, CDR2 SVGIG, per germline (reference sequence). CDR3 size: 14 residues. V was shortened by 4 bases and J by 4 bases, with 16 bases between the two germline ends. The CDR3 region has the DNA TGTGCCTGGACCCCCCCGCGGGGACTCTATGGCTACACCTTC. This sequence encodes CAWTPPRGLYGYTF.

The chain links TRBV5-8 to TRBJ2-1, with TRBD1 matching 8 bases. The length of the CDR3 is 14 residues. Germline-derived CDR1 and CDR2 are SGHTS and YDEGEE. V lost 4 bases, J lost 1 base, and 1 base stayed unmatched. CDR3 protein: CASSDRGSYNEQFF. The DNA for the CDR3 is TGTGCCAGCAGCGACAGGGGTTCCTACAATGAGCAGTTCTTC.

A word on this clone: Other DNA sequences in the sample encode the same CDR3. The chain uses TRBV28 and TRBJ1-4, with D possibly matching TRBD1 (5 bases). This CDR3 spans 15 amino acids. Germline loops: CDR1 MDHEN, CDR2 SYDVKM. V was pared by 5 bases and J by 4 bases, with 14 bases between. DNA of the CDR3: TGTGCCAGCAGTCCTCCAACAGGTGTTAATGAAAAACTGTTTTTT. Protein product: CASSPPTGVNEKLFF.

The CDR3 bases are TGTGCCAGCAGCCCGGGACAGGTGGGAACCGGGGAGCTGTTTTTT. As protein: CASSPGQVGTGELFF. The chain employs TRBV9 and TRBJ2-2; 8 nucleotides line up with TRBD1. This CDR3 is built from 15 residues. The V segment lost 4 bases and the J segment 5 bases; nucleotides outside the gene matches: 7. The V gene's germline CDR1 is SGDLS and CDR2 YYNGEE.

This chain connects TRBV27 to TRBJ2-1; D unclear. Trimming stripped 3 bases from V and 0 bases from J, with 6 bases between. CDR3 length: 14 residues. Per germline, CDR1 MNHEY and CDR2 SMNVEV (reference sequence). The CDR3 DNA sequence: TGTGCCAGCAGTTTGAAGAGCTCCTACAATGAGCAGTTCTTC. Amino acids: CASSLKSSYNEQFF.

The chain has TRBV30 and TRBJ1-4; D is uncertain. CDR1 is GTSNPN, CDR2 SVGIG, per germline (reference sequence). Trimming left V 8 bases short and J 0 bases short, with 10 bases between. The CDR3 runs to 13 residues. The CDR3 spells CATHRATNEKLFF. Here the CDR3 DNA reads TGTGCCACACACCGGGCAACTAATGAAAAACTGTTTTTT.

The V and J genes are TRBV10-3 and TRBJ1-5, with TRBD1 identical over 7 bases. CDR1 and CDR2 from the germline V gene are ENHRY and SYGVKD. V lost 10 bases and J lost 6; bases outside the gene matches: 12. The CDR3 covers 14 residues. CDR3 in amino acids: CANPRTGESQPQHF. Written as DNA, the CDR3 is TGTGCCAACCCACGAACAGGGGAATCTCAGCCCCAGCATTTT.

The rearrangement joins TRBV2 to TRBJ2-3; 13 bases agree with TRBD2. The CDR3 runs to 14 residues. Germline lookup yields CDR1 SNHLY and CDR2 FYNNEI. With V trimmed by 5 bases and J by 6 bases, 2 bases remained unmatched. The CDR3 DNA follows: TGTGCCAGCAGTCCGGGACTAGCGGGGGATACGCAGTATTTT. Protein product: CASSPGLAGDTQYF.

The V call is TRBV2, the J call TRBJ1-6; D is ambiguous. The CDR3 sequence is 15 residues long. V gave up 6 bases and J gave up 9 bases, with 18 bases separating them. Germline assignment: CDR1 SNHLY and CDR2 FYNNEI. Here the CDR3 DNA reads TGTGCCAGCAGCCGTTCTTCCGTCGGTAGTTCACCCCTCCACTTT. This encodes CASSRSSVGSSPLHF.

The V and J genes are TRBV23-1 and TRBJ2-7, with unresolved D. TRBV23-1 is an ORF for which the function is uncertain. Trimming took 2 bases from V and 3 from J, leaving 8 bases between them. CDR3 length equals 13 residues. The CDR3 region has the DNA TGCGCCAGCAGTCAAGGAGCCAGCTACGAGCAGTACGTC. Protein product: CASSQGASYEQYV.

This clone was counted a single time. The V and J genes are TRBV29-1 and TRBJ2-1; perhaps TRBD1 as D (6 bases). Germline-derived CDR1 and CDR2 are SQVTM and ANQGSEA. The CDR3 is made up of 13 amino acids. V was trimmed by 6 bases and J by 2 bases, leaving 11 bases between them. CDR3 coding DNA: TGCAGCGTGAACAGGGACGCCTACAATGAGCAGTTCTTC. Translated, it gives CSVNRDAYNEQFF.

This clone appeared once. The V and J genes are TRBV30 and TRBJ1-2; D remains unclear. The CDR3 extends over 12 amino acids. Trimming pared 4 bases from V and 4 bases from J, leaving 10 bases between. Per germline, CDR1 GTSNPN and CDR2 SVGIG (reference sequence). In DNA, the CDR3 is TGTGCCTGGAATCCAGGAGGCTATGGCTACACCTTC. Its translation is CAWNPGGYGYTF.

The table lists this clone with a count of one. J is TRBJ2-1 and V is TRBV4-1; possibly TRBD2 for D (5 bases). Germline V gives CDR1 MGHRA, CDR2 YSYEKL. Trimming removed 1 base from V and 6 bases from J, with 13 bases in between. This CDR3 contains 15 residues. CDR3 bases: TGCGCCAGCAGCCAAGTTTCGTCCCGGGGCAATGAGCAGTTCTTC. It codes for CASSQVSSRGNEQFF.